This note documents a single T cell receptor beta chain sequence. Antigen: not known. Germline V CDR1 and CDR2: SNHLY, FYNNEI. V was cut by 5 bases and J by 3 bases, with 11 bases left in between. The CDR3 is 14 amino acids. A universal primer site was incorporated via template switching, and the cDNA contained unique molecular identifiers. TCRdb recomputed calls from the 5' RACE reads with MiXCR, one row per CDR3 protein. The sample records some 1,700,000 distinct CDR3 sequences, roughly 35% being singletons. This sample is drawn from a study of identical twins. Study conclusions and caveats: Findings depended on cross-sectional statistics rather than tracking the same donors. Weaker excess twin sharing was observed in beta out-of-frame sequences. Low generation probability was overrepresented in out-of-frame alpha sequences shared by twins.

The sequence was obtained from a newborn girl in good health. This chain uses TRBV2 with TRBJ1-5, with no clear D. The sequencing input was cord blood. CDR3 sequence (DNA): TGTGCCAGCAGTAGTAGGGCTTACAATCAGCCCCAGCATTTT. Translated: CASSSRAYNQPQHF.